This T cell receptor (beta chain) was documented in a study of control samples from healthy donors and cancer patients. Measured with immunoSEQ multiplex PCR; TCRdb has only the in-frame clones, and not every one. This table holds under 200,000 clones, around nine tenths found once. Germline values: CDR1 SGHDT, CDR2 YYEEEE. The CDR3 sequence is 16 residues long. Trimming took 0 bases from V and 9 from J, leaving 19 bases between them. The source material was blood. The chain is built from TRBV5-6 and TRBJ1-5, with D possibly TRBD1 on 6 matching bases. The TCR comes from a woman aged 25 to 45 in good health. In nucleotides, the CDR3 is TGTGCCAGCAGCTTGGGACAGGACCAACGGTTGGGGCCCCAGCATTTT. Translation gives CASSLGQDQRLGPQHF.